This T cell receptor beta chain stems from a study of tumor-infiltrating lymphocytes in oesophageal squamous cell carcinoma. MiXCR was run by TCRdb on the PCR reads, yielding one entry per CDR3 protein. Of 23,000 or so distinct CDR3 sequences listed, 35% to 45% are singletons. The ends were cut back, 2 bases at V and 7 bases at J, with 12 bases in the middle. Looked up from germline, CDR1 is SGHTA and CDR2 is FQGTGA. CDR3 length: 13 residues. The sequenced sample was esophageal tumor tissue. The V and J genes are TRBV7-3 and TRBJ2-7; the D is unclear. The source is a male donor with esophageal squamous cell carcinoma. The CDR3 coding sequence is TGTGCCAGCAGCTTAGGCCAATACAATGAGCAGTACTTC. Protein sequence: CASSLGQYNEQYF. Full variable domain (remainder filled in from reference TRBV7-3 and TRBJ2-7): GAGVSQTPSNKVTEKGKYVELRCDPISGHTALYWYRQSLGQGPEFLIYFQGTGAADDSGLPNDRFFAVRPEGSVSTLKIQRTERGDSAVYLCASSLGQYNEQYFGPGTRLTVT.